This TCR beta chain was sequenced in a study of blood T cell repertoires in COVID-19 (dated by TCRdb to the early 2020s). For context, the study as a whole: Collaborator samples came from the United States, Italy and Spain and covered acute and convalescent phases of COVID-19. The material from the prospective study consisted of cDNA or gDNA derived from T cells, B-cell-depleted T cells, or PBMCs. Subjects who had been exposed to COVID-19, were actively infected with it, or had recovered from it provided the deeply sampled blood TCRbeta repertoires that made up the dataset. The repertoires were released in a freely available public database meant as a resource for research on the immune response to SARS-CoV-2. Samples came from the ongoing ImmuneRACE study (first 160 participants) plus 1,254 subjects from 6 global collaborators. Sample metadata almost always included a de-identified subject ID, COVID-19 status, age in years and sex. Where available, HLA class I and class II types were obtained from metadata supplied by the sample provider rather than from assay-based typing.

Collaborating institutions collected whole blood in K2EDTA tubes following their own protocols. For TCRbeta analysis, collaborators shipped samples as frozen whole blood, isolated PBMCs, or DNA extracted from either of those sample types. With regard to this clone: Its antigen specificity is not known. No clone much larger than this one lies a single base away; base qualities are absent.

Relative to germline, V is 0 bases shorter and J is 8 bases shorter, with 5 bases between their ends. From a lookup of the germline V gene, CDR1 and CDR2 are MNHNS and SASEGT. The CDR3 numbers 12 residues from cysteine through phenylalanine. Only the CDR3 DNA stays, 36 bases, in frame from base 1. Overall study results and their limits: Clinical and demographic metadata were provided uncurated, with the amount varying by source and participant.

The immunoSEQ Assay, a bias-controlled multiplex PCR, was used to amplify TCRbeta CDR3 regions from genomic DNA. In the paper's pipeline: Within the assay, amplification of reference gene primers was used to estimate how many nucleated cells each sample contained. To quantify the absolute abundance of each unique TCRbeta CDR3 rearrangement, sequence reads were collapsed and filtered. For each sample, productive Simpson clonality was calculated by taking the square root of Simpson's diversity index across productive rearrangements. TCRdb stores this immuneACCESS table with in-frame sequences only. Part of the clones is absent; in the studies checked, under half of the shortfall reflects unresolved V genes, and no reason is known for the rest. The V and J calls and the clone size are those of that table, but D and trimming were determined from the DNA. Counted in this sample were 40,000 to 45,000 clones; roughly nine tenths of them appeared once. 6.2% of the sample belongs to the ten largest clones.

The chain joins TRBV6-1 to TRBJ1-3, with the D gene not clear enough to name. Sequencing was carried out using peripheral blood. The sequence was collected from a human donor in a cohort sampled during active COVID-19. The DNA sequence follows: TGTGCCAGCAGTGAAGCCCGGGACACCATATATTTT. This encodes CASSEARDTIYF.